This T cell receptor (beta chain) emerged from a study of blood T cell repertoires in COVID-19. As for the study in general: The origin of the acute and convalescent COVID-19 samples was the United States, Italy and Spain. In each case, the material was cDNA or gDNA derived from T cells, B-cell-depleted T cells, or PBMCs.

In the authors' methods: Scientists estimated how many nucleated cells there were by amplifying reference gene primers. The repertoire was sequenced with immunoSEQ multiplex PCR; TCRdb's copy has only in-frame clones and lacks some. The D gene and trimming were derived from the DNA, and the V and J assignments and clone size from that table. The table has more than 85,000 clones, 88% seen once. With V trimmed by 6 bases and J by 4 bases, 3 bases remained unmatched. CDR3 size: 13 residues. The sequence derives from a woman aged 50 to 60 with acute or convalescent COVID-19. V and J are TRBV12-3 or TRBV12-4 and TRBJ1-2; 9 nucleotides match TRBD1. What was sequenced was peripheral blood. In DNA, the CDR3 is TGTGCCAGCAGGGACAGGGGATCCTATGGCTACACCTTC. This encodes CASRDRGSYGYTF.